The clone carrying this T cell receptor beta chain has only a few counts. Antigen specificity is unknown. This entry belongs to a study of T cells in Graves' hyperthyroidism and ophthalmopathy. Study results and caveats: The model forecast ophthalmopathy, anticipating it by a median around 6.9 months before onset. Researchers report that a 13 V-J model separated ophthalmopathy from stable hyperthyroidism.

The CDR3 is 11 amino acids. Trimming stripped 6 bases from V and 5 bases from J, with 6 bases between. Germline CDR1 is SGHRS and CDR2 is YFSETQ. TCR beta CDR3 sequences were amplified from RNA transcripts. Carried out on the TCR CDR3, a first-round RT-PCR used the HTBI primer set. Via MiXCR, TCRdb re-called the multiplex PCR reads, giving one row per CDR3 protein. The table has over 350,000 distinct CDR3 sequences, over 12% seen once; the top ten hold less than 15%. This TCR derives from a man aged 18 to 29 with Graves' ophthalmopathy. The chain couples TRBV5-1 to TRBJ2-1; no clear D. Source material: blood. DNA for the CDR3: TGCGCCAGCACAGGCGACAATGAGCAGTTCTTC. It is translated as CASTGDNEQFF.